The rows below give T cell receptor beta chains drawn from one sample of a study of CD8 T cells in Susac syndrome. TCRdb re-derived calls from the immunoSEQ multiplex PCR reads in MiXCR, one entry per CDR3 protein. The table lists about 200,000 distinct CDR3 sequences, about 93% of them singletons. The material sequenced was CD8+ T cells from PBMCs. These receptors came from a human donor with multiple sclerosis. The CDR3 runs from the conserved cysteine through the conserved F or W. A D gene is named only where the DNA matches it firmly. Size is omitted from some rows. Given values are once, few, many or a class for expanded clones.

CASSSPYSGTGDEQYF TGTGCCAGCAGCTCGCCCTACTCCGGGACAGGGGACGAGCAGTACTTC - TRBJ2-7 TRBD1 TRBV5-4
CASSLELNYEQYF TGTGCCAGCAGCTTGGAGTTGAACTACGAGCAGTACTTC - TRBJ2-7 - TRBV5-4
CSVDGAGVGNEQFF TGCAGCGTTGATGGCGCGGGAGTCGGAAATGAGCAGTTCTTC - TRBJ2-1 TRBD2 TRBV29-1
CATPSGANVLTF TGTGCCACTCCTTCTGGGGCCAACGTCCTGACTTTC - TRBJ2-6 - TRBV2
CAWSPINSYEQYF TGTGCCTGGAGTCCAATTAACAGTTACGAGCAGTACTTC - TRBJ2-7 - TRBV30
CASSDQPYGYTF TGTGCCAGCAGTGACCAGCCTTATGGCTACACCTTC - TRBJ1-2 - TRBV2
CASSPQWGHQPQHF TGTGCCAGCTCACCACAATGGGGGCATCAGCCCCAGCATTTT - TRBJ1-5 - TRBV18
CATSRVGTGELFF TGTGCCACCAGCAGAGTGGGCACCGGGGAGCTGTTTTTT - TRBJ2-2 - TRBV15
CASSFPGTGGVQYF TGTGCCAGCAGCTTTCCCGGGACAGGGGGAGTGCAGTACTTC - TRBJ2-7 TRBD1 TRBV7-9
CASSPAESYGYTF TGTGCCAGCAGTCCCGCGGAGTCCTATGGCTACACCTTC - TRBJ1-2 - TRBV2
CASGQGTETQYF TGTGCTAGTGGTCAGGGGACGGAGACCCAGTACTTC - TRBJ2-5 - TRBV12-5
CASSVATVAGGQETQYF TGTGCCAGCAGCGTAGCTACGGTAGCGGGGGGTCAAGAGACCCAGTACTTC - TRBJ2-5 TRBD2 TRBV9
CASSVGRARDYGYTF TGTGCCAGCAGCGTAGGTCGGGCCCGTGACTATGGCTACACCTTC - TRBJ1-2 - TRBV9
CASSYSVDSGANVLTF TGTGCCAGCAGTTACTCGGTGGACTCTGGGGCCAACGTCCTGACTTTC - TRBJ2-6 - TRBV6-2/TRBV6-3
CASSQEGQGGSPNYGYTF TGTGCCAGCAGCCAAGAAGGGCAGGGAGGGTCCCCCAACTATGGCTACACCTTC once TRBJ1-2 - TRBV3-1
CASLGQPSYEQYF TGTGCCAGCTTGGGGCAGCCCTCCTACGAGCAGTACTTC - TRBJ2-7 - TRBV2
CASSTSTSGGYNEQFF TGTGCCAGCAGCACCTCGACTAGCGGGGGCTACAATGAGCAGTTCTTC once TRBJ2-1 TRBD2 TRBV7-9
CASSPMASGSWWELFF TGTGCCAGCTCACCAATGGCTAGCGGGAGTTGGTGGGAGCTGTTTTTT - TRBJ2-2 TRBD2 TRBV18
CASSPILAGIETQYF TGTGCCAGCAGTCCGATACTAGCGGGTATCGAGACCCAGTACTTC - TRBJ2-5 TRBD2 TRBV12-3/TRBV12-4
CASNLGREFFDEQFF TGCGCCAGCAACCTGGGGCGGGAGTTTTTTGATGAGCAGTTCTTC - TRBJ2-1 TRBD2 TRBV5-1
CASSHPRGRGRYEQYF TGTGCCAGCAGCCACCCTCGGGGCAGGGGGAGGTACGAGCAGTACTTC - TRBJ2-7 - TRBV7-9
CASSHLAGGPGGELFF TGTGCCAGCAGTCATCTAGCGGGAGGGCCTGGCGGGGAGCTGTTTTTT - TRBJ2-2 TRBD2 TRBV12-3/TRBV12-4
CASSQSSGGRYYNEQFF TGTGCCAGCAGCCAAAGTAGCGGGGGCCGTTACTACAATGAGCAGTTCTTC - TRBJ2-1 TRBD2 TRBV3-1
CASSVGGYSTQQETQYF TGTGCCAGCAGCGTAGGAGGCTACAGTACTCAACAAGAGACCCAGTACTTC - TRBJ2-5 - TRBV9
CATSDFNQPNEQFF TGTGCCACCAGTGATTTTAATCAACCCAATGAGCAGTTCTTC - TRBJ2-1 - TRBV24-1
CSVEASGNYEQYF TGCAGCGTTGAGGCGAGCGGGAACTACGAGCAGTACTTC - TRBJ2-7 TRBD2 TRBV29-1
CASGLMATGELFF TGTGCTAGTGGCCTCATGGCCACCGGGGAGCTGTTTTTT - TRBJ2-2 - TRBV12-5
CASSPSGGHTDTQYF TGTGCCAGCAGTCCTAGCGGGGGGCACACAGATACGCAGTATTTT few TRBJ2-3 TRBD2 TRBV6-5
CASSLDFSGELFF TGTGCCAGCAGCTTAGACTTTTCCGGGGAGCTGTTTTTT - TRBJ2-2 - TRBV7-9
CASSLDGGDTDTQYF TGTGCCAGCAGCTTAGACGGGGGGGACACAGATACGCAGTATTTT - TRBJ2-3 TRBD2 TRBV11-1
CATYLGRWGGTEAFF TGTGCCACGTACCTCGGCAGGTGGGGGGGCACTGAAGCTTTCTTT - TRBJ1-1 - TRBV6-2/TRBV6-3
CASSSRLADTQYF TGTGCCAGCAGCTCCCGACTAGCTGATACGCAGTATTTT - TRBJ2-3 TRBD2 TRBV5-4
CAVRGASGELFF TGCGCGGTTAGGGGGGCAAGCGGGGAGCTGTTTTTT - TRBJ2-2 - TRBV20-1
CASSQVRPLWGAQETQYF TGTGCCAGCAGCCAAGTAAGACCTTTGTGGGGGGCCCAAGAGACCCAGTACTTC - TRBJ2-5 - TRBV3-1
CASSFSSYNGYTF TGTGCCAGCAGTTTCTCTTCCTACAATGGCTACACCTTC - TRBJ1-2 - TRBV28
CASRGESTGELFF TGTGCCAGCCGCGGCGAGAGCACCGGGGAGCTGTTTTTT - TRBJ2-2 - TRBV2
CASSQTGTGDYGYTF TGTGCCAGCAGCCAAACCGGGACAGGGGACTATGGCTACACCTTC once TRBJ1-2 TRBD1 TRBV16
CSVSGWVGIAGNEQFF TGCAGCGTTAGTGGGTGGGTCGGAATCGCGGGAAATGAGCAGTTCTTC - TRBJ2-1 - TRBV29-1
CAWSVMGTEAFF TGTGCCTGGAGTGTTATGGGGACTGAAGCTTTCTTT - TRBJ1-1 - TRBV30
CASSSWTEMNTEAFF TGTGCCAGCAGTTCATGGACGGAAATGAACACTGAAGCTTTCTTT - TRBJ1-1 - TRBV28
CATSGEREGRLVYNEQFF TGTGCCACCAGCGGCGAGCGGGAGGGCCGACTAGTTTACAATGAGCAGTTCTTC - TRBJ2-1 TRBD2 TRBV15
CASSDGTSGTQYF TGTGCCAGCAGTGACGGGACTAGCGGGACACAGTACTTC - TRBJ2-7 TRBD2 TRBV6-4
CATAREGQIPFTDTQYF TGTGCCACAGCGCGGGAGGGCCAAATTCCCTTCACAGATACGCAGTATTTT - TRBJ2-3 TRBD2 TRBV5-4
CASSLEGIRFSGSVGEQFF TGTGCCAGCAGCTTAGAGGGGATTCGCTTTAGTGGATCTGTGGGTGAGCAGTTCTTC - TRBJ2-1 - TRBV7-9
CASSLEPGTSVHEQYF TGTGCCAGCAGTCTCGAGCCCGGGACTAGCGTCCACGAGCAGTACTTC - TRBJ2-7 TRBD2 TRBV2
CAWSKGLANNEQFF TGTGCCTGGTCCAAGGGACTAGCGAACAATGAGCAGTTCTTC once TRBJ2-1 TRBD2 TRBV30
CSVDGSIRSNYGYTF TGCAGCGTTGACGGCAGCATCCGTTCTAACTATGGCTACACCTTC - TRBJ1-2 - TRBV29-1
CASSLDYEQFF TGTGCCAGCAGCTTAGATTATGAGCAGTTCTTC - TRBJ2-1 - TRBV7-2